This TCR beta chain was found in a study of CD8+CD57+ T cells in acquired aplastic anemia. Template material for TCR beta VDJ and CDR3 profiling consisted of genomic DNA. TCRdb reanalysed the reads using MiXCR and keeps one entry per CDR3 protein. The table lists roughly 280,000 distinct CDR3 sequences, roughly 61% of them singletons. The authors sequenced patients whose flow cytometry had shown CD8+CD57+ cell expansion. Everyone among the patients had severe acquired aplastic anemia. The trim removed 3 bases at V and 6 bases at J, leaving 5 bases unmatched. The CDR3 contains 15 residues. Germline V CDR1 and CDR2: MNHEY, SMNVEV (reference sequence).

V and J are TRBV27 and TRBJ2-1, with 10 bases fitting TRBD2. Source material: sorted CD4+, CD8+, or CD8+CD57+ T cells (not recorded which) from PBMCs. This TCR derives from a human donor with aplastic anemia. CDR3 loop: CASSFSGRSLNEQFF. The CDR3 nucleotides are TGTGCCAGCAGTTTTAGCGGGAGGAGCCTCAATGAGCAGTTCTTC.